These 3 T cell receptor beta chains came from one sample sequenced in a study of T cells expressing NK-cell markers. TCRdb reprocessed the 5' RACE reads; each CDR3 protein has one entry and no DNA is given. The table gives about 180,000 distinct CDR3 sequences; the top ten clones make up 15% to 20% of it. Sequences were obtained from blood T cells: a sorted CD56 or NKG2C T cell subset, CD4+ or CD8+ T cells, or bulk PBMC T cells (not recorded which). The receptors stem from a woman aged 18-70 years in good health.

The gene calls are TRBV3-1 and TRBJ1-1. Germline-derived CDR1 and CDR2 are LGHDT and YNNKEL (reference sequence). This CDR3 region has 13 residues. CDR3 region: CASSPTGRLEAFF.

The gene calls are TRBV20-1 and TRBJ2-5; checking the TCRdb D call of TRBD2 is not possible without DNA. The germline V gene encodes CDR1 DFQATT and CDR2 SNEGSKA (reference sequence). The CDR3 sequence is 14 residues long. CDR3 sequence reads: CSASEGLGGETQYF.

This chain joins TRBV6-1 and TRBJ1-5. This CDR3 comprises 13 residues. Germline lookup yields CDR1 MNHNS and CDR2 SASEGT. CDR3 loop: CASSELFSQPQHF.